This T cell receptor (beta chain) was retrieved from a study of T cell changes during pregnancy in multiple sclerosis. The CDR3 runs to 12 residues. J was trimmed by 5 bases and V by 8 bases; bases with no gene match: 6. Germline V gene lookup returns CDR1 MNHEY and CDR2 SVGAGI. TCRdb's table, derived via immunoSEQ multiplex PCR, lists solely in-frame clones and lacks some. The sample has 100,000 or so clones, 94% seen once. This TCR came from a female donor in good health, enrolled as a control in a pregnancy study. This chain connects TRBV6-5 to TRBJ2-7, with TRBD2 matching over 7 bases. The sample consisted of peripheral blood, taken after pregnancy. CDR3 in amino acids: CASGRATDEQYF. The CDR3 coding sequence is TGTGCCAGCGGGAGGGCCACCGACGAGCAGTACTTC.